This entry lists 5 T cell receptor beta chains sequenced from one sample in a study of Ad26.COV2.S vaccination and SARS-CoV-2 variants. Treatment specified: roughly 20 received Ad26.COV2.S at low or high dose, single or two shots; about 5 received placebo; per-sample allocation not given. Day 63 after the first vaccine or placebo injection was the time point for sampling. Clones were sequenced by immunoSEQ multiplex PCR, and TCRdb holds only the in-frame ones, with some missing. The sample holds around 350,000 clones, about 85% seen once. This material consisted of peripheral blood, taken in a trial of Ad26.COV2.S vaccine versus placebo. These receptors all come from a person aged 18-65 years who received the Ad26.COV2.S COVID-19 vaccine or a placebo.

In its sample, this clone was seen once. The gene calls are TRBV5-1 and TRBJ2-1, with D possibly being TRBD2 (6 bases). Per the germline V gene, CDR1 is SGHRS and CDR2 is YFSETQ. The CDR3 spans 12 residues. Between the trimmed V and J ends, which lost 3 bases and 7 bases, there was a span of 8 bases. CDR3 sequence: CASSSAGNEQFF. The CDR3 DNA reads TGCGCCAGCAGCTCTGCGGGGAATGAGCAGTTCTTC.

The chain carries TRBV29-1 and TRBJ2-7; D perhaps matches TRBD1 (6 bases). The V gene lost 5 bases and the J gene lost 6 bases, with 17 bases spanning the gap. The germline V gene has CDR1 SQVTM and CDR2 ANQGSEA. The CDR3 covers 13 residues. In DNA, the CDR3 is TGCAGCGTTACATCGCAGGGGATGGTCGAGCAGTACTTC. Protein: CSVTSQGMVEQYF.

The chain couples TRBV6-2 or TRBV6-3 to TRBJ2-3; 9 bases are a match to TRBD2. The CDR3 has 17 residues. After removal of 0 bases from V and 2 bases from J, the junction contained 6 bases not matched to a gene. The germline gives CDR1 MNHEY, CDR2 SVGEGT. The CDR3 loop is CASSYSLREGPTDTQYF. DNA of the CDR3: TGTGCCAGCAGTTACTCGCTGCGGGAGGGTCCCACAGATACGCAGTATTTT.

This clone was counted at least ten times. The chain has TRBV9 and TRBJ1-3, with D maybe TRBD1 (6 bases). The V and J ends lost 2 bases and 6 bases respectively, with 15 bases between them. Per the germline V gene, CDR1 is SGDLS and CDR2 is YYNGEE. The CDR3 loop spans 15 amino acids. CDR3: CASSVGWDNENTIYF. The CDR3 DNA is TGTGCCAGCAGCGTCGGTTGGGACAATGAAAACACCATATATTTT. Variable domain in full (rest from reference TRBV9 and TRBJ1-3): DSGVTQTPKHLITATGQRVTLRCSPRSGDLSVYWYQQSLDQGLQFLIQYYNGEERAKGNILERFSAQQFPDLHSELNLSSLELGDSALYFCASSVGWDNENTIYFGEGSWLTVV.

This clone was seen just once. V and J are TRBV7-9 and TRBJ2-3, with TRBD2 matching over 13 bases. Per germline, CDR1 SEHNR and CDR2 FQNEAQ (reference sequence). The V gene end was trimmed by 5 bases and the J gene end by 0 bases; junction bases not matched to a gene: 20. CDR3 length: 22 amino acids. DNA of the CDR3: TGTGCCAGCAGCAAAGACAGGGGGGGACTAGCGGGACCTCTCTTAAGCACAGATACGCAGTATTTT. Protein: CASSKDRGGLAGPLLSTDTQYF.